This T cell receptor beta chain was profiled in a study of blood T cell repertoires in COVID-19 (dated by TCRdb to the early 2020s). About the investigation overall: Samples covering the acute and convalescent phases of COVID-19 were provided by collaborators in the United States, Italy and Spain. The material from the prospective study consisted of cDNA or gDNA derived from T cells, B-cell-depleted T cells, or PBMCs. Subjects who had been exposed to COVID-19, were actively infected with it, or had recovered from it provided the deeply sampled blood TCRbeta repertoires that made up the dataset. A freely available public database, intended as a resource for researchers studying the immune response to SARS-CoV-2, is where the repertoires were released. Samples came from the ongoing ImmuneRACE study (first 160 participants) plus 1,254 subjects from 6 global collaborators. A de-identified subject ID, COVID-19 status, age in years and sex were almost always included in the sample metadata. Where available, HLA class I and class II types were obtained from metadata supplied by the sample provider rather than from assay-based typing. What the study reported, not specific to this receptor: How much clinical and demographic metadata was included differed by source and by participant, and the metadata was provided uncurated.

The germline V end is reduced by 5 bases and the J end by 8 bases; junction bases left unmatched: 5. CDR1 and CDR2 are drawn from the germline V gene (reference sequence): SEHNR, FQNEAQ. The CDR3 sequence holds 14 residues, the cysteine and phenylalanine included. Just the 42-base CDR3 DNA is kept, in frame starting at base 1. Whole blood was collected in K2EDTA tubes by collaborating institutions according to the institutions' own protocols. Collaborator samples were shipped for TCRbeta analysis as frozen whole blood, isolated PBMCs, or DNA extracted from either sample type. This clone showed up just a few times. Its antigen has not been determined. Within one base of it there is no much larger clone, and no base qualities were kept. TCRbeta CDR3 regions were amplified from genomic DNA by means of the immunoSEQ Assay, a bias-controlled multiplex PCR. The authors processed their data as follows. The number of nucleated cells in each sample was estimated by amplification of reference gene primers within the assay. Sequence reads were collapsed and filtered to measure the absolute abundance of every unique TCRbeta CDR3 rearrangement. For each sample, productive Simpson clonality was calculated as the square root of Simpson's diversity index over productive rearrangements. As stored in TCRdb, this immuneACCESS dataset retains in-frame rearrangements with V and J assigned. A fraction of the clones does not appear; measured against another copy, unresolved V genes explain less than half of the discrepancy, and the remainder lacks a known reason. V, J and clone size are those of that table, while D and trimming were read from the DNA. This sample gives more than 85,000 clones in total; around 72% of them show up just once. The top ten hold less than 25% of the sample.

The sequencing sample was made of peripheral blood. The chain was built from TRBV7-9 and TRBJ1-6, with TRBD1 matching 8 junction bases. This TCR was recovered from a man between 65 and 80 years old with acute or convalescent COVID-19. This receptor carries the CDR3 CASSITGGDSPLHF. The nucleotide sequence is given as TGTGCCAGCAGCATAACAGGGGGGGATTCACCCCTCCACTTT.